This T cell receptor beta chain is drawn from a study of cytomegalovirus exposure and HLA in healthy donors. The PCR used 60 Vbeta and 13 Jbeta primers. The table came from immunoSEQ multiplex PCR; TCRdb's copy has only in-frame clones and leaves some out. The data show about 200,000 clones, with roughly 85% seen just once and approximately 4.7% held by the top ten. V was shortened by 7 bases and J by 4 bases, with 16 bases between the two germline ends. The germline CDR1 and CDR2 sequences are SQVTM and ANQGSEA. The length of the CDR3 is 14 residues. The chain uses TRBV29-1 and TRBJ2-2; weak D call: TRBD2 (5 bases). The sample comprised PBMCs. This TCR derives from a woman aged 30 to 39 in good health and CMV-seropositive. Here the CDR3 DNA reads TGCAGCGGCCGACATGGGAGTGGCACCGGGGAGCTGTTTTTT. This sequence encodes CSGRHGSGTGELFF.